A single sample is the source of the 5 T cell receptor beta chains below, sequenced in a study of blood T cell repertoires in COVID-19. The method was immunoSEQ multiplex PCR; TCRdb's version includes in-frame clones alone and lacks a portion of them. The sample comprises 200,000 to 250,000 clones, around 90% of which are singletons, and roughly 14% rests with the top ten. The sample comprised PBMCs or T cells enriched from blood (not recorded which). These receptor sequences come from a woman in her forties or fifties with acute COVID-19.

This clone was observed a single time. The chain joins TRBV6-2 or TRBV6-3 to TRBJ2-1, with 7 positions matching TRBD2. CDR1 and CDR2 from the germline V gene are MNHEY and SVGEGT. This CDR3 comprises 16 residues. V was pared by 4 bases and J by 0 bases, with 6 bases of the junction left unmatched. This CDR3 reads CASSSQPGGSYNEQFF. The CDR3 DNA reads TGTGCCAGCAGTTCCCAGCCGGGAGGCTCCTACAATGAGCAGTTCTTC.

CDR3 sequence: CASSQLTDTQYF. The CDR3 DNA reads TGTGCCAGCAGTCAACTTACAGATACGCAGTATTTT. The rearrangement links TRBV2 to TRBJ2-3; no clear D. Germline V gene lookup returns CDR1 SNHLY and CDR2 FYNNEI. Trimming shortened V by 5 bases and J by 3 bases, and 6 bases separated the two germline ends. This CDR3 region has 12 residues. The whole variable domain, filled in from reference TRBV2 and TRBJ2-3, reads EPEVTQTPSHQVTQMGQEVILRCVPISNHLYFYWYRQILGQKVEFLVSFYNNEISEKSEIFDDQFSVERPDGSNFTLKIRSTKLEDSAMYFCASSQLTDTQYFGPGTRLTVL.

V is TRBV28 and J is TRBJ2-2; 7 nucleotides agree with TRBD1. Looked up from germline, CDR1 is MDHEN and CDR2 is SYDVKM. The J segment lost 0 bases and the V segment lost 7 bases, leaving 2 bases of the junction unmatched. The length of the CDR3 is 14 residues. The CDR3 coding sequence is TGTGCCAGCACCGGGACAGCGAACACCGGGGAGCTGTTTTTT. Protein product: CASTGTANTGELFF.

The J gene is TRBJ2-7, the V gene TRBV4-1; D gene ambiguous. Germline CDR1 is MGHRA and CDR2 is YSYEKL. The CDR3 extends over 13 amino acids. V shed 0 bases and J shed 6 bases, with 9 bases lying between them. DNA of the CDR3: TGCGCCAGCAGCCAAGATTTCAACTTCGAGCAGTACTTC. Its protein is CASSQDFNFEQYF.

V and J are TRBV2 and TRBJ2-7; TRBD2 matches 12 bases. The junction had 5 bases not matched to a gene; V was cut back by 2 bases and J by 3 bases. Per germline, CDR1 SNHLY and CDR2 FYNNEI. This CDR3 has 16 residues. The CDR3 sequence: CASSEIRTSGDYEQYF. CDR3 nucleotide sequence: TGTGCCAGCAGTGAAATCCGGACTAGCGGGGACTACGAGCAGTACTTC.